This is a list of T cell receptor beta chains from one sample in a study of blood T cell repertoires in COVID-19. Assay: immunoSEQ multiplex PCR; the TCRdb copy retains only in-frame clones and omits some. The sample consists of 150,000 to 180,000 clones, around four fifths of them appearing once. The sample was PBMCs or T cells enriched from blood (not recorded which). The receptor set was obtained from a man in his fifties who had recovered from COVID-19. Both conserved end residues are part of each CDR3. Size is stated for part of the rows, as once, few or many counts, or as a class when the clone is expanded.

.	TRBV2	CASSVQGADYGYTF
.	TRBV7-6	CASSRDNGNTEAFF
.	TRBV28	CASSRGTASYNEQFF
.	TRBV18	CASSPREGPNTGELFF
.	TRBV18	CASSSRGGGKNIQYF
.	TRBV2	CASSGTSGAGGEQFF
.	TRBV24-1	CATSDRGSTDTQYF
.	TRBV7-9	CASSLGYGGQETQYF
.	TRBV7-2	CASSPPGHAVDTQYF
.	TRBV7-3	CASSFAANYGYTF
.	TRBV5-1	CASSLAETGSEKLFF
.	TRBV19	CASARTGELFF
.	TRBV7-2	CASSLNRGPLNGYTF
.	TRBV19	CASSIGLQPQHF
.	TRBV19	CASSTGTGRIYEQYF
.	TRBV19	CASSPLGTGNEKLFF
few	TRBV18	CASSRDRASSPLHF
.	TRBV5-1	CASSLAEDAGTSAYEQYF
few	TRBV7-2	CASSSYAGTDYGYTF
.	TRBV12-3/TRBV12-4	CASSLGGHYGYTF
.	TRBV28	CASRNRWDRGGQETQYF
.	TRBV4-1	CASSQETNRGFTNEKLFF
.	TRBV7-2	CASSLRTGPRDGYTF
few	TRBV5-1	CASSSKQGNYGYTF
.	TRBV10-3	CAISESTDTDTQYF
.	TRBV14	CASSRRLAGEQYF
.	TRBV7-9	CASSLAGYLYEQYF
.	TRBV30	CAWSVTGWSTEAFF
once	TRBV7-6	CASSSRLAGKETQYF
.	TRBV5-1	CASKDWRGGETQYF
few	TRBV4-2	CASSQDEGGGTEAFF
.	TRBV6-1	CASSGVAGTNPNYGYTF
.	TRBV27	CASSPISLAIEELFF